The 5 T cell receptor beta chains below all came from one sample that was sequenced in a study of blood T cell repertoires in COVID-19. Using immunoSEQ multiplex PCR, the repertoire was profiled, and TCRdb retains in-frame clones only, with some absent. The sample consists of about 83,000 clones, around 87% of them appearing once. Material: peripheral blood. The receptors come from a man at least 80 years old with active or convalescent COVID-19.

The chain carries TRBV2 and TRBJ1-4; D perhaps matches TRBD1 (6 bases). Germline-derived CDR1 and CDR2 are SNHLY and FYNNEI. V dropped 2 bases and J dropped 5 bases, with 6 bases sitting between them. This CDR3 spans 13 amino acids. CDR3: CASSETGNEKLFF. DNA for the CDR3: TGTGCCAGCAGTGAAACAGGGAATGAAAAACTGTTTTTT.

The chain joins TRBV18 to TRBJ1-6; weak D call: TRBD1 (5 bases). This CDR3 is built from 14 residues. Per the germline V gene, CDR1 is KGHSH and CDR2 is LQKENI. V lost 8 bases, J lost 6 bases, and 14 bases lay in between. The CDR3 loop reads CASRGGTFNSPLHF. In DNA form, the CDR3 reads TGTGCCAGCCGCGGGGGAACTTTTAATTCACCCCTCCACTTT.

The V call is TRBV11-3, the J call TRBJ1-6; TRBD1 matches 9 bases. J gave up 7 bases and V 2 bases, and 3 bases lay outside the gene matches. Per the germline V gene, CDR1 is SGHNT and CDR2 is YENEEA. This CDR3 contains 15 residues. CDR3 in DNA: TGTGCCAGCAGCTTAATGACAGGGGGGAATTCACCCCTCCACTTT. It translates to CASSLMTGGNSPLHF.

The rearrangement uses TRBV5-1 and TRBJ1-1; D gene unclear. The V and J ends lost 1 base and 1 base respectively, with 11 bases between them. CDR1 and CDR2 from the germline V gene are SGHRS and YFSETQ. This CDR3 has 15 amino acids. CDR3 residues: CASSLMGTENTEAFF. CDR3 coding DNA: TGCGCCAGCAGCTTGATGGGTACAGAGAACACTGAAGCTTTCTTT. The whole variable domain, remainder taken from reference TRBV5-1 and TRBJ1-1, is KAGVTQTPRYLIKTRGQQVTLSCSPISGHRSVSWYQQTPGQGLQFLFEYFSETQRNKGNFPGRFSGRQFSNSRSEMNVSTLELGDSALYLCASSLMGTENTEAFFGQGTRLTVV.

The chain has TRBV5-1 and TRBJ2-3, with D possibly TRBD2 on 6 matching bases. The CDR3 covers 14 residues. CDR1 and CDR2 (germline): SGHRS, YFSETQ. Trimming left V 2 bases short and J 1 base short, with 8 bases between. The CDR3 here is CASSFGGGTDTQYF. The CDR3 DNA reads as TGCGCCAGCAGCTTTGGCGGGGGCACAGATACGCAGTATTTT.